This entry lists 9 T cell receptor beta chains sequenced from one sample in a study of blood T cells in healthy people across ages. Using a J-beta primer mix together with a sample-barcoded 5' primer, a second PCR was run for about 7 to 12 cycles. MiXCR, applied by TCRdb to the 5' RACE reads, yields one record per CDR3 protein. The repertoire includes approximately 690,000 distinct CDR3 sequences, approximately 40% of them detected once, and roughly 30% sits in the top ten. Sequencing used blood. These receptors all come from a man aged 80 or over in good health.

This chain uses TRBV5-6 with TRBJ2-1; TRBD2 aligns across 9 bases. Germline CDR1 is SGHDT and CDR2 is YYEEEE. This CDR3 comprises 15 residues. The ends lost 1 base at V and 13 bases at J; junction bases unmatched: 12. The CDR3 sequence is CASSLFLAGQETQFF. The CDR3 DNA sequence: TGTGCCAGCAGCTTGTTCCTAGCGGGGCAAGAGACCCAGTTCTTC.

The chain joins TRBV20-1 to TRBJ2-3; TRBD2 matches 7 bases. The trim removed 1 base at V and 6 bases at J, leaving 7 bases unmatched. There are 14 residues in the CDR3. Germline V lookup: CDR1 DFQATT, CDR2 SNEGSKA (reference sequence). The CDR3 nucleotides read TGCAGTGCTAGAGGTAGCGGGCTATGGGATACGCAGTATTTT. Residues: CSARGSGLWDTQYF.

Concerning this clonotype itself: A much larger clonotype is one base distant, so this may be a read error. The chain uses TRBV2 and TRBJ2-3; D unclear. Trimming stripped 6 bases from V and 3 bases from J, with 10 bases between. The CDR3 has 13 residues. Germline CDR1 SNHLY, CDR2 FYNNEI. The CDR3 here is CASRHGLTDTQYF. For the CDR3, the DNA is TGTGCCAGCAGGCATGGTCTGACAGATACGCAGTATTTT.

This clonotype came up a few times. V gene TRBV6-2 or TRBV6-3 combines with J gene TRBJ2-2; no definite D call. V lost 7 bases and J lost 1, with 7 bases in between. CDR1 MNHEY and CDR2 SVGEGT come from the germline V gene. There are 13 residues in the CDR3. The DNA for the CDR3 is TGTGCCAGCACAAGGTGGAACACCGGGGAGCTGTTTTTT. This encodes CASTRWNTGELFF.

This chain uses TRBV5-5 with TRBJ2-5, with 12 positions matching TRBD1. V was pared by 5 bases and J by 4 bases, with 15 bases of the junction left unmatched. The length of the CDR3 is 18 residues. Germline CDR1 is SGHKS and CDR2 is YYEKEE (reference sequence). For the CDR3, the DNA is TGTGCCAGCAGTTATTCACCGGGACAGGGGGCAGGGGGAGAGACCCAGTACTTC. Translation: CASSYSPGQGAGGETQYF. Filled out from reference TRBV5-5 and TRBJ2-5, the complete variable domain reads DAGVTQSPTHLIKTRGQQVTLRCSPISGHKSVSWYQQVLGQGPQFIFQYYEKEERGRGNFPDRFSARQFPNYSSELNVNALLLGDSALYLCASSYSPGQGAGGETQYFGPGTRLLVL.

This clonotype was seen many times. V is TRBV7-9 and J is TRBJ2-1, with D possibly being TRBD2 (5 bases). The germline gives CDR1 SEHNR, CDR2 FQNEAQ (reference sequence). This CDR3 is built from 16 residues. Trimming took off 1 base at V and 0 bases at J, with 10 bases between the two ends. The chain's CDR3 is CASSLDPGSSYNEQFF. Written as DNA, the CDR3 is TGTGCCAGCAGCTTAGATCCGGGGAGCTCCTACAATGAGCAGTTCTTC.

In its sample, this clonotype was seen a few times. The rearrangement links TRBV28 to TRBJ2-7, with 11 bases matching TRBD1. Gene TRBJ2-5 matches the end of the DNA better, so the J call may be wrong. Germline V gene data show CDR1 as MDHEN and CDR2 as SYDVKM. The CDR3 is 15 amino acids. The CDR3: CASSPPDRGRETQYF. Here the CDR3 DNA reads TGTGCCAGCAGTCCCCCGGACAGGGGGCGAGAGACCCAGTACTTC.

This clonotype was seen more than once but under ten times. This sequence joins TRBV13 and TRBJ2-7; 11 nucleotides agree with TRBD2. Germline lookup yields CDR1 PRHDT and CDR2 FYEKMQ (reference sequence). This CDR3 has 18 amino acids. After removal of 0 bases from V and 1 base from J, the junction contained 8 bases not matched to a gene. The CDR3 region is CASSLGRDLAGGSYEQYF. The DNA for the CDR3 is TGTGCCAGCAGCTTAGGCCGTGATCTAGCGGGGGGTTCCTACGAGCAGTACTTC. Supplemented by reference TRBV13 and TRBJ2-7, the full variable domain reads AAGVIQSPRHLIKEKRETATLKCYPIPRHDTVYWYQQGPGQDPQFLISFYEKMQSDKGSIPDRFSAQQFSDYHSELNMSSLELGDSALYFCASSLGRDLAGGSYEQYFGPGTRLTVT.

The J gene is TRBJ1-6, the V gene TRBV4-3; 10 bases align to TRBD1. Germline-derived CDR1 and CDR2 are LGHNA and YSLEER. With 3 bases clipped from V and 8 bases from J, the junction kept 10 bases outside the gene matches. The CDR3 is made up of 17 amino acids. The CDR3 region has the DNA TGCGCCAGCAGCCAGTATAGCTCTGGGACAGGGGATTCACCCCTCCACTTT. Residues: CASSQYSSGTGDSPLHF.